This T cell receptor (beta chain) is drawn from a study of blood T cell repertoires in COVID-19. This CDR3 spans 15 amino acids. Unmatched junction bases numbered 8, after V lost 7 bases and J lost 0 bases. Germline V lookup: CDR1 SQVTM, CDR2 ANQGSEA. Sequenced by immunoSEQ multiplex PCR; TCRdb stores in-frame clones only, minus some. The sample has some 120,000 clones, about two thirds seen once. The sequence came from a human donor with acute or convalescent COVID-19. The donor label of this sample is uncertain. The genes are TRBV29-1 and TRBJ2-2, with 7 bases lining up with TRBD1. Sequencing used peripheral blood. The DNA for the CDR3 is TGCAGCGCTATGGTAGGGACAGCGAACACCGGGGAGCTGTTTTTT. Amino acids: CSAMVGTANTGELFF.